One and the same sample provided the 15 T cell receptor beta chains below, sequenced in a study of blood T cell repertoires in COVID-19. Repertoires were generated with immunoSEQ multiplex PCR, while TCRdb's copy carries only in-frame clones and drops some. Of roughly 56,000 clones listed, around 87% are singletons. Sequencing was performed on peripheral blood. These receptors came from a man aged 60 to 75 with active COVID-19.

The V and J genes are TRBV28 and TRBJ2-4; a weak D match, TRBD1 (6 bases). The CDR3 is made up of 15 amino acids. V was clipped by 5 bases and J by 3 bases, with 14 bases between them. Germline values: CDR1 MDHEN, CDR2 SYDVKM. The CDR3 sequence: CASSLRGMDKNIQYF. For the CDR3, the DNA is TGTGCCAGCAGTCTCAGGGGAATGGACAAAAACATTCAGTACTTC. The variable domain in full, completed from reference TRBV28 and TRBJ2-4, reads DVKVTQSSRYLVKRTGEKVFLECVQDMDHENMFWYRQDPGLGLRLIYFSYDVKMKEKGDIPEGYSVSREKKERFSLILESASTNQTSMYLCASSLRGMDKNIQYFGAGTRLSVL.

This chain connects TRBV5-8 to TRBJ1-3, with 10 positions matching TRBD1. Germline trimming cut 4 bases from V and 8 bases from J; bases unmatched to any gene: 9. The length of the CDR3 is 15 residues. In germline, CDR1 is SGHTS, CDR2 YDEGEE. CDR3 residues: CASSRERQGADTIYF. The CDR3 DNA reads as TGTGCCAGCAGCAGAGAAAGACAGGGGGCAGACACCATATATTTT. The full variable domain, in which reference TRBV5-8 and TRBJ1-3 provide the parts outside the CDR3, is EAGVTQSPTHLIKTRGQQATLRCSPISGHTSVYWYQQALGLGLQFLLWYDEGEERNRGNFPPRFSGRQFPNYSSELNVNALELEDSALYLCASSRERQGADTIYFGEGSWLTVV.

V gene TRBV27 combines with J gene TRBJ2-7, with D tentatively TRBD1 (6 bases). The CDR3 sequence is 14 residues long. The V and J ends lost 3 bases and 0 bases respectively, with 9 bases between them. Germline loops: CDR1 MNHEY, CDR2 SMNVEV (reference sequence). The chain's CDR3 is CASSLYRDSYEQYF. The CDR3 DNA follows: TGTGCCAGCAGTTTGTACAGGGACTCCTACGAGCAGTACTTC.

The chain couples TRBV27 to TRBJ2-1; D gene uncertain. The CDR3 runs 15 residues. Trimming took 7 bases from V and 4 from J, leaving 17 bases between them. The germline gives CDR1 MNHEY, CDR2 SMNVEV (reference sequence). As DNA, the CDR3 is TGTGCCAGCACCGTGGGCCGATTAGGATACAATGAGCAGTTCTTC. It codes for CASTVGRLGYNEQFF.

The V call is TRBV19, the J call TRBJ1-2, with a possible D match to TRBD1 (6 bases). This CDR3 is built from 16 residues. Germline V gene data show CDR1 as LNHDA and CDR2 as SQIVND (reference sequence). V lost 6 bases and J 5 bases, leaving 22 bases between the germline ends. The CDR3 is CASSQDSDRPRYGYTF. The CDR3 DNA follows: TGTGCCAGTAGCCAGGATTCGGACAGACCAAGATATGGCTACACCTTC.

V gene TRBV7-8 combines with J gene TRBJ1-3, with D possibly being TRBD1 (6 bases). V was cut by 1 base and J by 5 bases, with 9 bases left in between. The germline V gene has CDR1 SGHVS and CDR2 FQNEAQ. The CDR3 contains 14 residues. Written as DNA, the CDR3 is TGTGCCAGCAGCTTAGACAGGGCGAGAAACACCATATATTTT. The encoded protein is CASSLDRARNTIYF.

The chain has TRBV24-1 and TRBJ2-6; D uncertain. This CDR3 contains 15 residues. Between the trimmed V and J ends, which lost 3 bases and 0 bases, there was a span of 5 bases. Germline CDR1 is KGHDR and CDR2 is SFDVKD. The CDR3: CATSDPISGANVLTF. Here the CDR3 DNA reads TGTGCCACCAGTGATCCAATCTCTGGGGCCAACGTCCTGACTTTC.

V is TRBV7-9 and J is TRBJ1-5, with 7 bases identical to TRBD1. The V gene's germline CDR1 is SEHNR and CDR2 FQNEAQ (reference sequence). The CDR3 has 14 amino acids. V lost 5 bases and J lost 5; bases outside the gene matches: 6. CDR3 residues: CASSPGQSHQPQHF. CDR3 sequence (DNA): TGTGCCAGCAGCCCGGGACAGTCCCATCAGCCCCAGCATTTT.

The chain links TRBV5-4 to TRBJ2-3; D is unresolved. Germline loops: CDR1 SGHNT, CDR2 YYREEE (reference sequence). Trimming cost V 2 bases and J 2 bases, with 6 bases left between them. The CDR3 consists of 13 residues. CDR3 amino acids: CASSFPVTDTQYF. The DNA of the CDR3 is TGTGCCAGCAGCTTCCCGGTCACAGATACGCAGTATTTT.

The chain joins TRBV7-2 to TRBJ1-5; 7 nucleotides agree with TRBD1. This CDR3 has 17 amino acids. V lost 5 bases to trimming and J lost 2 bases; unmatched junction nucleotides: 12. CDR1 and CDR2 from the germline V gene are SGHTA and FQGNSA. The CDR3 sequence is CASSPRQGRVGNQPQHF. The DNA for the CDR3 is TGTGCCAGCAGCCCAAGACAGGGCAGGGTTGGCAATCAGCCCCAGCATTTT.

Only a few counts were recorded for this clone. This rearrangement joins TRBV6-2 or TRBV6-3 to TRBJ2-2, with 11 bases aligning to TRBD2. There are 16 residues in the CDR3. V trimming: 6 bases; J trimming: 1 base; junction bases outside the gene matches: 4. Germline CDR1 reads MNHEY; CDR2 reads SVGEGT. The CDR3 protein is CASSKGLAENTGELFF. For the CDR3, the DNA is TGTGCCAGCAGCAAGGGACTAGCGGAGAACACCGGGGAGCTGTTTTTT.

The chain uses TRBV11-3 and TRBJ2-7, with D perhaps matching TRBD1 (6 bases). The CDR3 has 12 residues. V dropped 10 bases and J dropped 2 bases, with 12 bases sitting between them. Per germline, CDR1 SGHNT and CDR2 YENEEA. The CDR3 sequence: CAISGTTYEQYF. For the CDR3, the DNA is TGTGCCATATCCGGGACAACCTACGAGCAGTACTTC.

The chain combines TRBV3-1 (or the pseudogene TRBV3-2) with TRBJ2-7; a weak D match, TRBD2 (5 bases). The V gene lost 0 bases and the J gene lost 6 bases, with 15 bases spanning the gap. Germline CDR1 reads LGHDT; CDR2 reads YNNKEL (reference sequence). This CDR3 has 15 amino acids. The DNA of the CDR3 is TGTGCCAGCAGCCAAGAGACCTTCGGAGGTCTCGAGCAGTACTTC. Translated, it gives CASSQETFGGLEQYF.

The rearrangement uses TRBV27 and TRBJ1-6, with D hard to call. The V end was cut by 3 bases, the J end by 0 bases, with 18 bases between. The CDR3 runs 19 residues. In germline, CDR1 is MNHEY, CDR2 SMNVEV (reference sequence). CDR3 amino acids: CASSFNSRPRRSYNSPLHF. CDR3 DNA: TGTGCCAGCAGTTTCAATTCCCGTCCCAGGCGCTCCTATAATTCACCCCTCCACTTT.

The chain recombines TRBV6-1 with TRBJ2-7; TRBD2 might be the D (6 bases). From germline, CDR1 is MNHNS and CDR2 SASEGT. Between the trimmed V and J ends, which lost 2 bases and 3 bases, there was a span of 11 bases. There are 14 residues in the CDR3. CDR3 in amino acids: CASSERREGYEQYF. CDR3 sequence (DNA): TGTGCCAGCAGTGAAAGGCGGGAAGGCTACGAGCAGTACTTC.